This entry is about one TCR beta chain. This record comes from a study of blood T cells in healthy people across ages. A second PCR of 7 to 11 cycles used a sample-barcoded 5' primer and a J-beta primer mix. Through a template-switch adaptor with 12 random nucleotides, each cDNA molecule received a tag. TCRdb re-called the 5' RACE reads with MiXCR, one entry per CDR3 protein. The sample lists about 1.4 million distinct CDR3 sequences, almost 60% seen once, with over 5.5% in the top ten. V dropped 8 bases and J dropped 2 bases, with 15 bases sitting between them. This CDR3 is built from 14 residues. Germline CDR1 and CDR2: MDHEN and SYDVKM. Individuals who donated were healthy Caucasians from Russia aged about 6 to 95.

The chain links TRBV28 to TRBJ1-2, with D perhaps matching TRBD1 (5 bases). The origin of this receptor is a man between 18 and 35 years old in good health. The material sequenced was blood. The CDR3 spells CASGGISLNYGYTF. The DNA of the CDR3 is TGTGCCAGCGGGGGGATCTCTTTAAACTATGGCTACACCTTC.